This T cell receptor (beta chain) stems from a study of cytomegalovirus exposure and HLA in healthy donors. Findings and limits, study-wide: Excluded: some indistinguishable V segments such as TRBV6-2 and TRBV6-3. In a later analysis, donors in an Asian-associated ancestry cluster reportedly had fewer N-insertions in productive TCRs than the cohort mean.

PCR primers comprised 60 Vbeta and 13 Jbeta primers. The method was immunoSEQ multiplex PCR; TCRdb's version includes in-frame clones alone and lacks a portion of them. The sample carries 200,000 to 250,000 clones, over 75% recorded once. Comment on this clone: Its antigen is currently unknown.

Among the donors, all were healthy bone marrow donors. Germline CDR1 SGHRS, CDR2 YFSETQ. The CDR3 consists of 17 residues. V shed 4 bases, J shed 3 bases, and the junction held 13 bases outside the gene matches. This chain links TRBV5-1 with TRBJ1-1; TRBD1 aligns across 9 bases. The TCR originated in a woman in her fifties or sixties in good health and CMV-seropositive. The source material was PBMCs. CDR3 loop: CASSLWFSRTGDTEAFF. Written as DNA, the CDR3 is TGCGCCAGCAGCCTGTGGTTCTCGAGGACAGGGGACACTGAAGCTTTCTTT.